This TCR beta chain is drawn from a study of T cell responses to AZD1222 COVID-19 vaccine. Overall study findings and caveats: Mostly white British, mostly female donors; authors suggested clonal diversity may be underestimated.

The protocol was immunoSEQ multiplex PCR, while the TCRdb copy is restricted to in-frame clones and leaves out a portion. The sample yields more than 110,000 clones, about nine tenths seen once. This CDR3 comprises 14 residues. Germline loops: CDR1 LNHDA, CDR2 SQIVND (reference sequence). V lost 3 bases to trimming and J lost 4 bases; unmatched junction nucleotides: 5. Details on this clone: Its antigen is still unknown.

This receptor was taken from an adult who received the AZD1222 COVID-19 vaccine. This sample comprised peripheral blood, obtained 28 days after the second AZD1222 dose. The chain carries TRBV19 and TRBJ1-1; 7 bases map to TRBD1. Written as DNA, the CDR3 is TGTGCCAGTAGTATCAGACAGGGAATCACTGAAGCTTTCTTT. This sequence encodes CASSIRQGITEAFF.